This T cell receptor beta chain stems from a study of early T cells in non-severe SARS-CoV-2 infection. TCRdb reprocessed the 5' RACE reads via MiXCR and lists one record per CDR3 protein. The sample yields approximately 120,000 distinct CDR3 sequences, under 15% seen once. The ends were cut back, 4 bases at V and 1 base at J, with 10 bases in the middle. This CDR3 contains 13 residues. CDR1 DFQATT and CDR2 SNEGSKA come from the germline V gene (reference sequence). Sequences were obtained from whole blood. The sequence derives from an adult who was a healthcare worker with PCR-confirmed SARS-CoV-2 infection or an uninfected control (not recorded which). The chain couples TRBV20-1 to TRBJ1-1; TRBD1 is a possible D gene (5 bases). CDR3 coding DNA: TGCAGTGCTACCAGGGAACAGAACACTGAAGCTTTCTTT. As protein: CSATREQNTEAFF.